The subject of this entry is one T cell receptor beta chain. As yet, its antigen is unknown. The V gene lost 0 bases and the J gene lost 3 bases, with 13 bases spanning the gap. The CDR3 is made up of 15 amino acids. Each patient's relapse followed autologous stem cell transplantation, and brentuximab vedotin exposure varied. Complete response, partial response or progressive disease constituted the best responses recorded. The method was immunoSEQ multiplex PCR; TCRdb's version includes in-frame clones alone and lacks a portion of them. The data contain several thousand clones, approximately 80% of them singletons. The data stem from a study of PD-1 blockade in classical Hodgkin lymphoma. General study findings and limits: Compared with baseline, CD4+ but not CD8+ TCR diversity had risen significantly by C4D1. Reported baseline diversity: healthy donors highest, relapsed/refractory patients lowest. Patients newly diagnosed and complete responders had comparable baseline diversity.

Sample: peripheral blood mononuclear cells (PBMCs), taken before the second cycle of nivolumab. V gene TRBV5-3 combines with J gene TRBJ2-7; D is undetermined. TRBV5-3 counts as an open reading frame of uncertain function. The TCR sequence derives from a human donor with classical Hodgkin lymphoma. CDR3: CARSLVFFGGYEQYF. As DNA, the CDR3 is TGTGCCAGAAGCTTGGTTTTTTTTGGCGGCTACGAGCAGTACTTC.